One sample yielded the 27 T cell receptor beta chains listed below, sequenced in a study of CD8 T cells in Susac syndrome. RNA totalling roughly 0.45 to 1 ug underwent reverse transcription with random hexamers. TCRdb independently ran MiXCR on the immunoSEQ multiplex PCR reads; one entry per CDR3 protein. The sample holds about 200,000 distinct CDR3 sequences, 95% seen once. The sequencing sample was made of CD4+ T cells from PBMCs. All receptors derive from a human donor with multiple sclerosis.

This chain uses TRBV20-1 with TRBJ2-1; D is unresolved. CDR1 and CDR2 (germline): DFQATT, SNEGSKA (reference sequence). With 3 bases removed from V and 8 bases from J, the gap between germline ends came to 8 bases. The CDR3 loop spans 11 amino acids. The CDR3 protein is CSASRIDEQFF. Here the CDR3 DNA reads TGCAGTGCTAGCCGTATCGATGAGCAGTTCTTC.

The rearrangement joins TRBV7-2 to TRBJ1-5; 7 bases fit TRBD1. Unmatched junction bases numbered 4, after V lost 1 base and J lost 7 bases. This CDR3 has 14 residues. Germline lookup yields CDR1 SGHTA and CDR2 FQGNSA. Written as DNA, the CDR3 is TGTGCCAGCAGCTTAGGACAGGGCGACCAGCCCCAGCATTTT. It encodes CASSLGQGDQPQHF.

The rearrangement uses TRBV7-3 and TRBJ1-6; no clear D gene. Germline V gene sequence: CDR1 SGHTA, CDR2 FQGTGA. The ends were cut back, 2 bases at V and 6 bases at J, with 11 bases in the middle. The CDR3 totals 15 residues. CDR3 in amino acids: CASSLDGGSNSPLHF. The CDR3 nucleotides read TGTGCCAGCAGCTTAGACGGAGGGAGTAATTCACCCCTCCACTTT.

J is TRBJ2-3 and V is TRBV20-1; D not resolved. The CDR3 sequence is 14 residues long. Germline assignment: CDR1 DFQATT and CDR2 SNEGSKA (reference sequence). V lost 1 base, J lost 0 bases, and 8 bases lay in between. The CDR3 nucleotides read TGCAGTGCTAGAGCACTCGGTAGCACAGATACGCAGTATTTT. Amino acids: CSARALGSTDTQYF.

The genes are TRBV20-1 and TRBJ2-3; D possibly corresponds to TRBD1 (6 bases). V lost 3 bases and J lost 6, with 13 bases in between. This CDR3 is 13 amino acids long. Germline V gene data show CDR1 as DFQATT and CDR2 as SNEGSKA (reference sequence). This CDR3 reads CSASGQKLDTQYF. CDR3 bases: TGCAGTGCTAGTGGACAGAAGCTCGATACGCAGTATTTT.

The CDR3 loop reads CASTHKIYEQYF. CDR3 DNA sequence: TGTGCCAGCACCCATAAGATCTACGAGCAGTACTTC. The rearrangement joins TRBV27 to TRBJ2-7; D is undetermined. The germline V gene encodes CDR1 MNHEY and CDR2 SMNVEV (reference sequence). The V and J ends lost 7 bases and 3 bases respectively, with 10 bases between them. The CDR3 runs 12 residues.

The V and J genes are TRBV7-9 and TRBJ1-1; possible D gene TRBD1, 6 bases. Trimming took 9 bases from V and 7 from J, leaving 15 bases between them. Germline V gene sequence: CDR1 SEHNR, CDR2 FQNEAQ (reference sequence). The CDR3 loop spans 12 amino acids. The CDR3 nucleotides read TGTGCCAGTAGACTAGGGGGTAATGAAGCTTTCTTT. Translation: CASRLGGNEAFF.

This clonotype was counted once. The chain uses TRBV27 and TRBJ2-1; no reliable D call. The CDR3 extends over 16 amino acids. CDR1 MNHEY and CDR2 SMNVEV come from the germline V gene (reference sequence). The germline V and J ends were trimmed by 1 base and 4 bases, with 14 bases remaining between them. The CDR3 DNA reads TGTGCCAGCAGTTTATACCAGAACCCACCGTACAATGAGCAGTTCTTC. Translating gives CASSLYQNPPYNEQFF.

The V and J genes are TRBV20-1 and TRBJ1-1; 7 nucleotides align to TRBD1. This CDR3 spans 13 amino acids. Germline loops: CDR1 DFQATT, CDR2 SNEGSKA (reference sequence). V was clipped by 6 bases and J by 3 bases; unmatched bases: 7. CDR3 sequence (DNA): TGCAGTGCCGCGGACAGGTCTCACACTGAAGCTTTCTTT. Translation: CSAADRSHTEAFF.

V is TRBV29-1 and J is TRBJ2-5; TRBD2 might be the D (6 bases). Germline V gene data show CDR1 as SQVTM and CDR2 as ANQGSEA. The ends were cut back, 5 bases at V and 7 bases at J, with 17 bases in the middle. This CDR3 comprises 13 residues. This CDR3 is CSVSQTVEGTQYF. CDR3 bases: TGCAGCGTTTCCCAGACTGTGGAGGGGACCCAGTACTTC.

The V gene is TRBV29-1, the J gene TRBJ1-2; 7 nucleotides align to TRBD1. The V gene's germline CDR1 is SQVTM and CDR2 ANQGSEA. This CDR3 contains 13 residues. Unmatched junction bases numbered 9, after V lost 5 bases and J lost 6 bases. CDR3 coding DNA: TGCAGCGTTTCACCCGAGGGGGCGGATGGCTACACCTTC. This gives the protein CSVSPEGADGYTF.

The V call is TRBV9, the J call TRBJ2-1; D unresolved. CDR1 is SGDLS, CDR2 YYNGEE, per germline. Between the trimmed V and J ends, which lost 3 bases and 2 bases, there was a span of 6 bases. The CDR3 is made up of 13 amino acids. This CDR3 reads CASSGFTYNEQFF. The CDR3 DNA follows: TGTGCCAGCAGCGGATTCACCTACAATGAGCAGTTCTTC.

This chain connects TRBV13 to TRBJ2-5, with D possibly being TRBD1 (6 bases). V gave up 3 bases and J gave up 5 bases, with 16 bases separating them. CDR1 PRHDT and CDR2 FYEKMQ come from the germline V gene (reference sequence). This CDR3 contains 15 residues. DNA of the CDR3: TGTGCCAGCAGCTTTAATCTGGGGGCGGAGGAGACCCAGTACTTC. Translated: CASSFNLGAEETQYF.

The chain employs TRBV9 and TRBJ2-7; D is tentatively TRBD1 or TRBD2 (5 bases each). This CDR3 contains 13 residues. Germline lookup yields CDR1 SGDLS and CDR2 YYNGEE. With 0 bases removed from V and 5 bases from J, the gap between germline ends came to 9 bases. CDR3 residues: CASSVAGRDEQYF. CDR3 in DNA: TGTGCCAGCAGCGTAGCAGGGCGGGACGAGCAGTACTTC.

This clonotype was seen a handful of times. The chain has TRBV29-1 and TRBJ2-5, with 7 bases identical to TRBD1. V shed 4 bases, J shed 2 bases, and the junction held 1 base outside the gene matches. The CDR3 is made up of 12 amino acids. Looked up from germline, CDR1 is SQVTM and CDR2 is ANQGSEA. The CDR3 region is CSVGQGQETQYF. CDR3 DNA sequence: TGCAGCGTTGGACAGGGTCAAGAGACCCAGTACTTC.

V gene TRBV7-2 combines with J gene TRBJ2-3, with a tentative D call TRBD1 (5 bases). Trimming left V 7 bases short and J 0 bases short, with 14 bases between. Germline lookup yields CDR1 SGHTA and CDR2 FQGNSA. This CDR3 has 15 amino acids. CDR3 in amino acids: CASTPPQGSTDTQYF. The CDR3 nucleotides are TGTGCCAGCACCCCCCCCCAGGGTAGCACAGATACGCAGTATTTT.

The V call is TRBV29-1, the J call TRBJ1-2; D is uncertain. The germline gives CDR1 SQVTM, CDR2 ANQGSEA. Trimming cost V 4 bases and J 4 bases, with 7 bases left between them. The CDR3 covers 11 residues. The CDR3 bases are TGCAGCGTTGGAAGGGCCTATGGCTACACCTTC. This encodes CSVGRAYGYTF.

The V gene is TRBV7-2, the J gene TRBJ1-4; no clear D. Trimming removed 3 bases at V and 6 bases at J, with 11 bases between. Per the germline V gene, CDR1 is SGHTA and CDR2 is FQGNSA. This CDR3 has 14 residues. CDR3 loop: CASSLAIWDEKLFF. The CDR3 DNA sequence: TGTGCCAGCAGCTTGGCTATTTGGGATGAAAAACTGTTTTTT.

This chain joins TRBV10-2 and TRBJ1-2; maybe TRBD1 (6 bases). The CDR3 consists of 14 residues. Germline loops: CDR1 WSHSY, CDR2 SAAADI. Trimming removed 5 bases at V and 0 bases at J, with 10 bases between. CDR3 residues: CASSPGDTNYGYTF. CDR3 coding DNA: TGCGCCAGCAGTCCAGGGGATACTAACTATGGCTACACCTTC.

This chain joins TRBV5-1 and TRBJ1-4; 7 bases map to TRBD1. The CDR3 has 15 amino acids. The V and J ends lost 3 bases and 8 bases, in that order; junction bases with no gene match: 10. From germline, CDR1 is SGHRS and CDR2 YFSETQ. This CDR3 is CASSSMTGRSEKLFF. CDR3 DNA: TGCGCCAGCAGCTCGATGACAGGGAGGAGCGAAAAACTGTTTTTT. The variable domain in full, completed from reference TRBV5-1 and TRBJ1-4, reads KAGVTQTPRYLIKTRGQQVTLSCSPISGHRSVSWYQQTPGQGLQFLFEYFSETQRNKGNFPGRFSGRQFSNSRSEMNVSTLELGDSALYLCASSSMTGRSEKLFFGSGTQLSVL.

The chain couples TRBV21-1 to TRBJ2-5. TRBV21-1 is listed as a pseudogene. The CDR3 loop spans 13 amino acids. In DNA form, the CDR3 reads TGTGCCAGCAGCAGTAGTTCTAGGGAGACCCAGTACTTC. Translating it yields CASSSSSRETQYF.

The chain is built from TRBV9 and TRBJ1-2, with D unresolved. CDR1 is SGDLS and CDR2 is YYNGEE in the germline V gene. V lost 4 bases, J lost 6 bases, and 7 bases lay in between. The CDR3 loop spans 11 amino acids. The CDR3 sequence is CASSPGNGYTF. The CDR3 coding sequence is TGTGCCAGCAGCCCTGGGAATGGCTACACCTTC.

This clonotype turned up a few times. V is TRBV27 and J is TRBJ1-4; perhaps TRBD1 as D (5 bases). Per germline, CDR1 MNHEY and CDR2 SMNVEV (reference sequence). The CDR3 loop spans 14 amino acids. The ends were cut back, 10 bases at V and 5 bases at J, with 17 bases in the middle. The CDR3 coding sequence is TGTGCCACCCGCCCGGCAGGGAGGAATGAAAAACTGTTTTTT. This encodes CATRPAGRNEKLFF.

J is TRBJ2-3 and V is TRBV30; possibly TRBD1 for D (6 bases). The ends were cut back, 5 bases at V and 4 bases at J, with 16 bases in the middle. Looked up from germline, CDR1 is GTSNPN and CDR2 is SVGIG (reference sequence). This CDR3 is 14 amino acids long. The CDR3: CAWAARAGADTQYF. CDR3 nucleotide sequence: TGTGCCTGGGCCGCCCGGGCAGGGGCAGATACGCAGTATTTT.

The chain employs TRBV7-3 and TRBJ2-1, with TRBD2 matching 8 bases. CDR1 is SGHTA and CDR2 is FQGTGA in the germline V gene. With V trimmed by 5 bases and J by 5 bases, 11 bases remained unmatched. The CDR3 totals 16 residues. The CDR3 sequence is CASSPGRVAGNNEQFF. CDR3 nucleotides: TGTGCCAGCAGCCCAGGTAGGGTAGCGGGGAACAATGAGCAGTTCTTC. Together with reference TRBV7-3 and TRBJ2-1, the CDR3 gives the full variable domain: GAGVSQTPSNKVTEKGKYVELRCDPISGHTALYWYRQSLGQGPEFLIYFQGTGAADDSGLPNDRFFAVRPEGSVSTLKIQRTERGDSAVYLCASSPGRVAGNNEQFFGPGTRLTVL.

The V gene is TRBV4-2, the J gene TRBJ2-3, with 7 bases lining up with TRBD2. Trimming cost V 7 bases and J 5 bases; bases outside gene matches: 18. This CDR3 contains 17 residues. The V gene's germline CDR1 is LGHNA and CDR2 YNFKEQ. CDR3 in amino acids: CASTHNPSERGLDTQYF. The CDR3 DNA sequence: TGTGCCAGCACCCACAACCCGTCGGAGCGGGGCTTAGATACGCAGTATTTT.

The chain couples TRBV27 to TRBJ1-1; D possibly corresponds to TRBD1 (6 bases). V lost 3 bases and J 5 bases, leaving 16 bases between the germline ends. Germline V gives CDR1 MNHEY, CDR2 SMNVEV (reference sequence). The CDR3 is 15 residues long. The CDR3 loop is CASSLYRASGTEAFF. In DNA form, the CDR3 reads TGTGCCAGCAGTTTGTACAGGGCCAGTGGGACTGAAGCTTTCTTT.